A single sample is the source of the 16 T cell receptor beta chains below, sequenced in a study of shared clonotypes between healthy human individuals. TCRdb's copy holds only in-frame clones and misses some; the assay was immunoSEQ multiplex PCR. This sample has some 2,000,000 clones, with almost 96% found just once. Input material: naive CD4+ T cells sorted from blood. Subset meaning: CD45RA+ positively selected. These receptors came from a man between 18 and 29 years old in good health.

The chain joins TRBV30 to TRBJ1-6; TRBD1 matches 8 bases. This CDR3 region has 15 residues. Germline CDR1 reads GTSNPN; CDR2 reads SVGIG (reference sequence). J lost 9 bases, V lost 0 bases, and 7 bases had no gene match. CDR3 residues: CAWSVGQGGISPLHF. The CDR3 DNA is TGTGCCTGGAGTGTTGGACAGGGAGGGATTTCACCCCTCCACTTT.

The rearrangement uses TRBV15 and TRBJ2-1; the match to TRBD2 covers 9 bases. The CDR3 sequence is 18 residues long. Germline CDR1 and CDR2: LNHNV and YYDKDF (reference sequence). The V gene end was trimmed by 0 bases and the J gene end by 4 bases; junction bases not matched to a gene: 10. This CDR3 is CATSRDPQRGAFYNEQFF. In DNA form, the CDR3 reads TGTGCCACCAGCAGAGATCCCCAGCGGGGGGCCTTTTACAATGAGCAGTTCTTC.

This chain links TRBV2 with TRBJ2-3; 9 positions agree with TRBD2. With 8 bases clipped from V and 6 bases from J, the junction kept 12 bases outside the gene matches. The CDR3 runs to 15 residues. The germline gives CDR1 SNHLY, CDR2 FYNNEI. The CDR3 reads CASEGGGAKGDTQYF. CDR3 in DNA: TGTGCCAGCGAGGGCGGGGGGGCCAAAGGCGATACGCAGTATTTT.

This chain uses TRBV15 with TRBJ2-5; tentatively, D is TRBD1 (6 bases). The CDR3 is 13 amino acids. V shed 3 bases and J shed 2 bases, with 7 bases lying between them. CDR1 is LNHNV and CDR2 is YYDKDF in the germline V gene (reference sequence). The CDR3 reads CATSRGAQETQYF. CDR3 DNA: TGTGCCACCAGCAGGGGGGCACAAGAGACCCAGTACTTC.

Notes on this clone: Other DNA variants within this sample encode the same CDR3. V gene TRBV5-1 combines with J gene TRBJ1-3; 7 bases agree with TRBD1. After removal of 3 bases from V and 1 base from J, the junction contained 1 base not matched to a gene. The V gene's germline CDR1 is SGHRS and CDR2 YFSETQ. The CDR3 spans 14 residues. CDR3 loop: CASSSGQSGNTIYF. The CDR3 DNA follows: TGCGCCAGCAGCTCGGGACAGTCTGGAAACACCATATATTTT.

The chain has TRBV6-1 and TRBJ2-7, with TRBD2 matching over 7 bases. Trimming cost V 4 bases and J 0 bases; bases outside gene matches: 9. Germline V lookup: CDR1 MNHNS, CDR2 SASEGT. CDR3 length equals 16 residues. CDR3 loop: CASSGYRGGSSYEQYF. In nucleotides, the CDR3 is TGTGCCAGCAGTGGATACCGGGGCGGGAGCTCCTACGAGCAGTACTTC.

This clone was counted a single time. The chain recombines TRBV7-9 with TRBJ2-1; 8 bases line up with TRBD2. The V gene's germline CDR1 is SEHNR and CDR2 FQNEAQ (reference sequence). CDR3 size: 17 residues. The ends lost 7 bases at V and 7 bases at J; junction bases unmatched: 18. The CDR3 spells CASTPPGRAIGGNEQFF. The DNA of the CDR3 is TGTGCCAGCACCCCCCCCGGGAGGGCCATAGGGGGGAATGAGCAGTTCTTC.

The chain combines TRBV5-1 with TRBJ2-3, with 9 bases fitting TRBD2. The CDR3 runs 15 residues. V was clipped by 5 bases and J by 6 bases; unmatched bases: 10. Looked up from germline, CDR1 is SGHRS and CDR2 is YFSETQ. This chain's CDR3 is CASRDGAGGVDTQYF. DNA for the CDR3: TGCGCCAGCAGAGACGGGGCGGGAGGGGTGGATACGCAGTATTTT.

In the case of this clone: This CDR3 is also generated by other DNA sequences in the sample. The chain combines TRBV28 with TRBJ1-3; TRBD1 is a possible D gene (6 bases). The V end lost 5 bases, the J end lost 2 bases, and 7 bases lay between the germline ends. This CDR3 is built from 13 residues. Germline CDR1 and CDR2: MDHEN and SYDVKM. The CDR3 loop is CASSTGPGNTIYF. The DNA for the CDR3 is TGTGCCAGCAGTACAGGGCCTGGAAACACCATATATTTT.

The J gene is TRBJ2-5, the V gene TRBV7-2; D gene ambiguous. V shed 5 bases and J shed 5 bases, with 18 bases lying between them. Germline V gives CDR1 SGHTA, CDR2 FQGNSA. CDR3 length: 15 residues. The CDR3 loop is CASSGPGPGSETQYF. Written as DNA, the CDR3 is TGTGCCAGCAGCGGACCTGGTCCCGGGTCCGAGACCCAGTACTTC.

The gene calls are TRBV10-3 and TRBJ2-3; 10 nucleotides match TRBD2. The CDR3 consists of 15 residues. Germline lookup yields CDR1 ENHRY and CDR2 SYGVKD. V trimming: 9 bases; J trimming: 5 bases; junction bases outside the gene matches: 11. The CDR3 region is CAIQGGAGGLDTQYF. The CDR3 DNA is TGTGCCATACAGGGGGGAGCGGGGGGGCTAGATACGCAGTATTTT.

The sample holds a few counts of this clone. This sample includes further DNA sequences coding for the same CDR3. V gene TRBV7-9 combines with J gene TRBJ1-1; D is undetermined. This CDR3 is 14 amino acids long. V lost 1 base, J lost 0 bases, and 6 bases lay in between. CDR1 and CDR2 (germline): SEHNR, FQNEAQ (reference sequence). CDR3 coding DNA: TGTGCCAGCAGCTTAGATCGGATGAACACTGAAGCTTTCTTT. It specifies CASSLDRMNTEAFF.

The CDR3 reads CASSLGGTQPQHF. The CDR3, as DNA: TGTGCCAGCAGTTTAGGGGGAACTCAGCCCCAGCATTTT. The chain couples TRBV5-6 to TRBJ1-5, with TRBD1 as a possible D gene (6 bases). Trimming cost V 5 bases and J 6 bases, with 12 bases left between them. Germline CDR1 reads SGHDT; CDR2 reads YYEEEE. The CDR3 covers 13 residues.

This clone was counted once. The J gene is TRBJ2-1, the V gene TRBV5-1; 10 positions agree with TRBD1. Trimming at V came to 5 bases and at J to 5 bases, leaving 4 bases not matched to a gene. This CDR3 contains 14 residues. CDR1 SGHRS and CDR2 YFSETQ come from the germline V gene. CDR3 sequence reads: CASRTGTGDNEQFF. CDR3 sequence (DNA): TGCGCCAGCAGGACCGGGACAGGGGACAATGAGCAGTTCTTC.

The rearrangement joins TRBV25-1 to TRBJ2-7, with 9 bases aligning to TRBD1. The V and J ends lost 7 bases and 5 bases, in that order; junction bases with no gene match: 9. The CDR3 spans 14 residues. CDR1 and CDR2 from the germline V gene are MGHDK and SYGVNS. CDR3 nucleotide sequence: TGTGCCAGCAACAAGGGACAGGGTACCCACGAGCAGTACTTC. It codes for CASNKGQGTHEQYF.

J is TRBJ2-5 and V is TRBV7-9; no clear D gene. Trimming removed 2 bases at V and 1 base at J, with 11 bases between. Germline-derived CDR1 and CDR2 are SEHNR and FQNEAQ (reference sequence). This CDR3 has 15 residues. CDR3 coding DNA: TGTGCCAGCAGCTTAAATCAATTACTCCAAGAGACCCAGTACTTC. This sequence encodes CASSLNQLLQETQYF.